The present T cell receptor (beta chain) was sequenced within a study of sequential checkpoint blockade in melanoma. Regarding treatment: randomized to nivolumab then ipilimumab (arm A) or the reverse (arm B). Germline CDR1 is MNHEY and CDR2 is SVGAGI. This CDR3 has 15 residues. Trimming at V came to 2 bases and at J to 5 bases, leaving 5 bases not matched to a gene. Profiling relied on immunoSEQ multiplex PCR, and the TCRdb table lists in-frame clones only, not all of them. Here the sample spans more than 9,500 clones, 77% being singletons. This clone was observed a handful of times. This receptor was identified in a human donor with melanoma. The specimen was CD8+ T cells sorted from blood (inferred from file names), collected from a patient given nivolumab and ipilimumab in sequence. The V call is TRBV6-5, the J call TRBJ2-3; 9 bases fit TRBD2. CDR3 bases: TGTGCCAGCAGTTACGGCGGGAGGGCAGGAGATACGCAGTATTTT. This gives the protein CASSYGGRAGDTQYF.